One and the same sample provided the 6 T cell receptor beta chains below, sequenced in a study of Tregs in tolerant kidney transplant recipients. Generated by immunoSEQ multiplex PCR, the TCRdb table keeps only in-frame clones and is missing some. The sample has more than 60,000 clones, about 88% seen once. Material: CD4+ T cells from blood, obtained before the transplant. These receptors all stem from a human donor who received a combined kidney and bone marrow transplant.

The V and J genes are TRBV19 and TRBJ2-3; no clear D gene. V lost 4 bases and J 4 bases, leaving 3 bases between the germline ends. The CDR3 covers 11 residues. Germline V lookup: CDR1 LNHDA, CDR2 SQIVND (reference sequence). CDR3 nucleotide sequence: TGTGCCAGTAGTACGTCAGATACGCAGTATTTT. Translation: CASSTSDTQYF.

This chain joins TRBV19 and TRBJ1-4; 7 nucleotides line up with TRBD1. The CDR3 is 17 amino acids. The V gene end was trimmed by 2 bases and the J gene end by 1 base; junction bases not matched to a gene: 7. The germline V gene has CDR1 LNHDA and CDR2 SQIVND (reference sequence). Here the CDR3 reads CASSIRQGVRTNEKLFF. CDR3 DNA: TGTGCCAGTAGTATAAGGCAGGGGGTAAGAACTAATGAAAAACTGTTTTTT. The full variable domain, completed using reference TRBV19 and TRBJ1-4, is DGGITQSPKYLFRKEGQNVTLSCEQNLNHDAMYWYRQDPGQGLRLIYYSQIVNDFQKGDIAEGYSVSREKKESFPLTVTSAQKNPTAFYLCASSIRQGVRTNEKLFFGSGTQLSVL.

The V and J genes are TRBV28 and TRBJ2-7, with D perhaps TRBD1 (7 bases). Germline CDR1 and CDR2: MDHEN and SYDVKM. The ends were cut back, 6 bases at V and 4 bases at J, with 16 bases in the middle. This CDR3 has 14 amino acids. This CDR3 reads CASRLAGGRYEQYF. CDR3 coding DNA: TGTGCCAGCAGACTCGCAGGGGGGCGGTACGAGCAGTACTTC.

The gene calls are TRBV5-1 and TRBJ2-7; tentative D call: TRBD1 (6 bases). This CDR3 has 14 residues. Trimming pared 3 bases from V and 3 bases from J, leaving 13 bases between. In germline, CDR1 is SGHRS, CDR2 YFSETQ. The CDR3: CASSSGTRGYEQYF. CDR3 DNA sequence: TGCGCCAGCAGCTCCGGGACACGGGGCTACGAGCAGTACTTC.

The chain joins TRBV14 to TRBJ2-7, with D hard to call. CDR3 length: 14 residues. Between the trimmed V and J ends, which lost 1 base and 2 bases, there was a span of 9 bases. Germline values: CDR1 SGHDN, CDR2 FVKESK. The CDR3 sequence: CASSQGLSTYEQYF. For the CDR3, the DNA is TGTGCCAGCAGCCAAGGACTTTCCACCTACGAGCAGTACTTC.

The chain is built from TRBV6-5 and TRBJ2-1; 11 bases are shared with TRBD2. Trimming removed 7 bases from V and 8 bases from J; junction bases left unmatched: 4. This CDR3 is 13 amino acids long. Germline CDR1 is MNHEY and CDR2 is SVGAGI. The CDR3 region has the DNA TGTGCCAGCACTTGGACTAGCGGGCATGAGCAGTTCTTC. Translating gives CASTWTSGHEQFF.